Ten or more counts support the clone carrying this T cell receptor (beta chain). The sample belongs to a study of response to subunit inactivated influenza vaccine. J lost 4 bases, V lost 6 bases, and 6 bases had no gene match. This CDR3 contains 14 residues. Germline loops: CDR1 SNHLY, CDR2 FYNNEI. TCRdb re-called the RT-PCR reads through MiXCR, storing one row per CDR3 protein. The sample has hundreds of thousands of distinct CDR3 sequences; 7.6% are singletons. The V gene is TRBV2, the J gene TRBJ2-5; 9 bases line up with TRBD2. The source was PBMCs from blood, collected about 24 months after vaccination. The clonotype originates from a man aged 50-75 years who received an inactivated influenza vaccine. CDR3 DNA sequence: TGTGCCAGCAGCTTTGCGACTAGCGGAGAGACCCAGTACTTC. It encodes CASSFATSGETQYF. Filled out from reference TRBV2 and TRBJ2-5, the complete variable domain reads EPEVTQTPSHQVTQMGQEVILRCVPISNHLYFYWYRQILGQKVEFLVSFYNNEISEKSEIFDDQFSVERPDGSNFTLKIRSTKLEDSAMYFCASSFATSGETQYFGPGTRLLVL.